Shown below are 27 T cell receptor beta chains from a single sample sequenced in a study of shared clonotypes between healthy human individuals. The assay was immunoSEQ multiplex PCR, and TCRdb's table has in-frame clones only and misses some. The sample shows hundreds of thousands of clones, around 78% of them seen only once. Sequencing input: PBMCs. The receptors originated from a woman aged 40 to 50 in good health. Some clones in this sample may be carry-over from other donors' samples.

This clone appeared a single time. The chain is built from TRBV4-1 and TRBJ2-7, with D perhaps matching TRBD2 (6 bases). Germline values: CDR1 MGHRA, CDR2 YSYEKL. Between the trimmed V and J ends, which lost 5 bases and 6 bases, there was a span of 14 bases. The length of the CDR3 is 13 residues. CDR3 sequence (DNA): TGCGCCAGCAGCTCCCCCCCCGGGGGCGAGCAGTACTTC. It yields the protein CASSSPPGGEQYF.

Concerning this clone: It may be a read error: a sequence one base away is much more abundant. This sequence joins TRBV2 and TRBJ1-4; tentatively, D is TRBD1 (6 bases). The V end was cut by 2 bases, the J end by 4 bases, with 11 bases between. The CDR3 has 15 amino acids. Germline CDR1 reads SNHLY; CDR2 reads FYNNEI. CDR3 loop: CASSEQGTRNEKLFF. The CDR3 DNA reads as TGTGCCAGCAGTGAACAGGGGACGCGTAATGAAAAACTGTTTTTT.

This chain links TRBV28 with TRBJ2-7; D is uncertain. Trimming shortened V by 7 bases and J by 7 bases, and 17 bases separated the two germline ends. CDR3 size: 13 residues. CDR1 and CDR2 (germline): MDHEN, SYDVKM. CDR3: CASNEILSTEQYF. The CDR3 nucleotides read TGTGCCAGCAATGAGATTTTGTCGACAGAGCAGTACTTC. Together with reference TRBV28 and TRBJ2-7, the CDR3 gives the full variable domain: DVKVTQSSRYLVKRTGEKVFLECVQDMDHENMFWYRQDPGLGLRLIYFSYDVKMKEKGDIPEGYSVSREKKERFSLILESASTNQTSMYLCASNEILSTEQYFGPGTRLTVT.

Comment on this clone: Other nucleotide sequences from this sample produce the same CDR3. CDR3 sequence reads: CASSLGGNTIYF. Here the CDR3 DNA reads TGTGCCAGCAGCCTCGGTGGAAACACCATATATTTT. J is TRBJ1-3 and V is TRBV7-2; D is unresolved. There are 12 residues in the CDR3. Per germline, CDR1 SGHTA and CDR2 FQGNSA. V lost 5 bases to trimming and J lost 3 bases, with 5 bases between them.

The rearrangement links TRBV5-5 to TRBJ2-5; 7 positions match TRBD2. The CDR3 contains 14 residues. J was trimmed by 1 base and V by 4 bases; bases with no gene match: 4. Germline V gives CDR1 SGHKS, CDR2 YYEKEE (reference sequence). This CDR3 is CASSPSGSQETQYF. CDR3 coding DNA: TGTGCCAGCAGCCCTAGCGGCAGCCAAGAGACCCAGTACTTC.

The CDR3: CATSRDLMAGGIIYNEQFF. The CDR3 DNA follows: TGTGCCACCAGCAGAGATCTAATGGCGGGGGGGATTATCTACAATGAGCAGTTCTTC. The rearrangement links TRBV15 to TRBJ2-1, with 9 nucleotides matching TRBD2. Germline trimming cut 0 bases from V and 3 bases from J; bases unmatched to any gene: 12. The CDR3 runs to 19 residues. Germline assignment: CDR1 LNHNV and CDR2 YYDKDF (reference sequence).

The rearrangement links TRBV11-2 to TRBJ2-7; D is possibly TRBD2 (7 bases). Trimming removed 3 bases at V and 7 bases at J, with 13 bases between. Looked up from germline, CDR1 is SGHAT and CDR2 is FQNNGV. CDR3 length: 13 amino acids. CDR3 region: CASSFGGPGEQYF. In nucleotides, the CDR3 is TGTGCCAGCAGCTTCGGGGGGCCGGGGGAGCAGTACTTC.

This clone has only one observation. The rearrangement joins TRBV5-4 to TRBJ1-4, with 8 bases fitting TRBD1. Trimming removed 4 bases from V and 8 bases from J; junction bases left unmatched: 7. This CDR3 comprises 14 residues. The germline V gene has CDR1 SGHNT and CDR2 YYREEE (reference sequence). This chain's CDR3 is CASSRDRGTEKLFF. As DNA, the CDR3 is TGTGCCAGCAGCCGAGACAGGGGAACAGAAAAACTGTTTTTT.

The chain employs TRBV6-6 and TRBJ2-7; 9 nucleotides agree with TRBD1. J lost 4 bases, V lost 10 bases, and 14 bases had no gene match. This CDR3 comprises 15 residues. CDR1 MNHNY and CDR2 SVGAGI come from the germline V gene (reference sequence). The CDR3 here is CATTGTGGGNYEQYF. DNA for the CDR3: TGTGCCACTACAGGAACAGGGGGCGGAAATTACGAGCAGTACTTC.

The CDR3 is CSVSTSSNQPQHF. CDR3 nucleotide sequence: TGCAGCGTTTCGACAAGTAGCAATCAGCCCCAGCATTTT. This rearrangement joins TRBV29-1 to TRBJ1-5; D uncertain. CDR1 is SQVTM, CDR2 ANQGSEA, per germline. V gave up 5 bases and J gave up 0 bases, with 8 bases separating them. The CDR3 runs 13 residues.

The rearrangement joins TRBV27 to TRBJ2-1; D unclear. Germline CDR1 MNHEY, CDR2 SMNVEV (reference sequence). With 1 base removed from V and 6 bases from J, the gap between germline ends came to 1 base. The CDR3 runs to 11 residues. This chain's CDR3 is CASSLFNEQFF. The CDR3 bases are TGTGCCAGCAGTTTATTCAATGAGCAGTTCTTC.

The chain uses TRBV19 and TRBJ1-2; no reliable D call. With 0 bases removed from V and 4 bases from J, the gap between germline ends came to 9 bases. Germline CDR1 and CDR2: LNHDA and SQIVND (reference sequence). The CDR3 loop spans 14 amino acids. CDR3 DNA sequence: TGTGCCAGTAGTATAGAATTCGGTGCCTATGGCTACACCTTC. It codes for CASSIEFGAYGYTF.

The chain links TRBV4-2 to TRBJ2-1, with 10 bases lining up with TRBD2. In germline, CDR1 is LGHNA, CDR2 YNFKEQ. The CDR3 covers 20 residues. J was trimmed by 3 bases and V by 0 bases; bases with no gene match: 14. CDR3 DNA sequence: TGTGCCAGCAGCCAAGATCTGGCTAGCGGGAGCCAGAGTGACTACAATGAGCAGTTCTTC. This gives the protein CASSQDLASGSQSDYNEQFF.

This clone showed up just a few times. This chain uses TRBV15 with TRBJ1-4; TRBD1 agrees at 8 bases. Germline V lookup: CDR1 LNHNV, CDR2 YYDKDF (reference sequence). Trimming cost V 0 bases and J 4 bases; bases outside gene matches: 1. This CDR3 comprises 15 residues. CDR3 bases: TGTGCCACCAGCAGAGACAGGGGGCTTAATGAAAAACTGTTTTTT. Protein sequence: CATSRDRGLNEKLFF. Looking up the rest from reference TRBV15 and TRBJ1-4 gives the full variable domain: DAMVIQNPRYQVTQFGKPVTLSCSQTLNHNVMYWYQQKSSQAPKLLFHYYDKDFNNEADTPDNFQSRRPNTSFCFLDIRSPGLGDTAMYLCATSRDRGLNEKLFFGSGTQLSVL.

This clone turned up a few times. The rearrangement uses TRBV12-5 and TRBJ2-2; a possible D gene is TRBD2 (5 bases). The CDR3 length is 15 residues. CDR1 and CDR2 (germline): LGHNT, FRNRAP. Trimming stripped 5 bases from V and 7 bases from J, with 17 bases between. In DNA, the CDR3 is TGTGCTAGTGGTCCAAACGACGGGGAGAGCGGGGAGCTGTTTTTT. Its translation: CASGPNDGESGELFF.

The table lists this clone with a count of one. Here the CDR3 DNA reads TGTGCCAGCAGCGTAGGCGGGCAGCCTGGAGAGCCCCAGCATTTT. Translation: CASSVGGQPGEPQHF. The chain is built from TRBV9 and TRBJ1-5; D remains unclear. The CDR3 covers 15 residues. The V end was cut by 0 bases, the J end by 8 bases, with 15 bases between. Germline V gene sequence: CDR1 SGDLS, CDR2 YYNGEE.

This clone was observed a handful of times. The chain has TRBV30 and TRBJ1-2, with 7 bases that match TRBD1. The germline CDR1 and CDR2 sequences are GTSNPN and SVGIG (reference sequence). This CDR3 is 13 amino acids long. V dropped 3 bases and J dropped 4; count of bases not matched to a gene: 5. The CDR3 DNA is TGTGCCTGGAGCCCGGGGGACAGCTATGGCTACACCTTC. Protein sequence: CAWSPGDSYGYTF.

The chain carries TRBV28 and TRBJ2-1; no reliable D call. Per germline, CDR1 MDHEN and CDR2 SYDVKM. V lost 6 bases, J lost 2 bases, and 14 bases lay in between. The CDR3 length is 15 residues. The CDR3: CASRPLDQTYNEQFF. The CDR3 DNA follows: TGTGCCAGCAGGCCCCTTGATCAGACCTACAATGAGCAGTTCTTC.

V gene TRBV6-1 combines with J gene TRBJ2-7; D perhaps matches TRBD2 (6 bases). Germline V gene data show CDR1 as MNHNS and CDR2 as SASEGT. The CDR3 runs 13 residues. The V end was cut by 10 bases, the J end by 5 bases, with 18 bases between. CDR3 nucleotides: TGTGCCACCAAACTAGCTAATATCGACGAGCAGTACTTC. This gives the protein CATKLANIDEQYF.

The table lists this clone with a few counts. The rearrangement links TRBV27 to TRBJ2-1, with 9 bases matching TRBD2. Germline-derived CDR1 and CDR2 are MNHEY and SMNVEV (reference sequence). Unmatched junction bases numbered 14, after V lost 4 bases and J lost 7 bases. The CDR3 sequence is 17 residues long. The CDR3 DNA reads as TGTGCCAGCAGTTCCTCAAAACTAGCGGGCTCATTGAATGAGCAGTTCTTC. This translates into CASSSSKLAGSLNEQFF.

On this clone: Mismatch with germline at one junction end may stem from a read error. The V gene is TRBV10-3, the J gene TRBJ2-7, with a tentative D call TRBD1 (6 bases). The CDR3 spans 11 residues. Germline loops: CDR1 ENHRY, CDR2 SYGVKD. The chain's CDR3 is CAISGGGPTNF. CDR3 nucleotide sequence: TGTGCCATCAGTGGAGGGGGACCCACGAACTTC.

The rearrangement links TRBV5-1 to TRBJ2-1, with a weak D call TRBD2 (5 bases). The germline V and J ends were trimmed by 1 base and 9 bases, with 20 bases remaining between them. Germline assignment: CDR1 SGHRS and CDR2 YFSETQ. This CDR3 comprises 16 residues. CDR3: CASSLLPRGGSGEQFF. In nucleotides, the CDR3 is TGCGCCAGCAGCTTGCTCCCCCGAGGAGGAAGCGGTGAGCAGTTCTTC.

The V call is TRBV30, the J call TRBJ2-1, with 9 bases matching TRBD2. The CDR3 covers 15 residues. CDR1 and CDR2 from the germline V gene are GTSNPN and SVGIG (reference sequence). The V and J ends lost 1 base and 7 bases, in that order; junction bases with no gene match: 8. CDR3 in DNA: TGTGCCTGGAGTGGTGGACTAGCGAGGTGGAATGAGCAGTTCTTC. Amino acid sequence: CAWSGGLARWNEQFF. Full variable domain (remainder filled in from reference TRBV30 and TRBJ2-1): SQTIHQWPATLVQPVGSPLSLECTVEGTSNPNLYWYRQAAGRGLQLLFYSVGIGQISSEVPQNLSASRPQDRQFILSSKKLLLSDSGFYLCAWSGGLARWNEQFFGPGTRLTVL.

V gene TRBV7-9 combines with J gene TRBJ2-5, with D possibly TRBD2 on 5 matching bases. CDR3 length: 12 amino acids. With 2 bases removed from V and 7 bases from J, the gap between germline ends came to 8 bases. Looked up from germline, CDR1 is SEHNR and CDR2 is FQNEAQ (reference sequence). The DNA of the CDR3 is TGTGCCAGCAGCTTATCTGAGGGGACCCAGTACTTC. Protein sequence: CASSLSEGTQYF.

Note on this clone: A much larger clone differs by one base, so this may be a read error. This chain links TRBV28 with TRBJ2-5, with D perhaps matching TRBD1 (5 bases). The CDR3 totals 14 residues. Germline CDR1 and CDR2: MDHEN and SYDVKM. V gave up 5 bases and J gave up 2 bases, with 12 bases separating them. In nucleotides, the CDR3 is TGTGCCAGCAGTCCTCCGACAGATCAAGAGACCCAGTACTTC. This sequence encodes CASSPPTDQETQYF.

This sequence joins TRBV30 and TRBJ2-5; no clear D gene. The V and J ends lost 7 bases and 0 bases respectively, with 9 bases between them. The germline V gene encodes CDR1 GTSNPN and CDR2 SVGIG (reference sequence). The CDR3 spans 12 residues. CDR3 in DNA: TGTGCCTCCTCCCTATACCAAGAGACCCAGTACTTC. It codes for CASSLYQETQYF.

This chain uses TRBV28 with TRBJ2-3; 7 bases map to TRBD1. Germline V gene lookup returns CDR1 MDHEN and CDR2 SYDVKM. CDR3 length: 16 amino acids. The junction had 5 bases not matched to a gene; V was cut back by 2 bases and J by 0 bases. The CDR3 protein is CASSLGDSTSTDTQYF. The CDR3 DNA reads as TGTGCCAGCAGTTTAGGGGACAGTACTAGCACAGATACGCAGTATTTT.